The 5 T cell receptor beta chains in this list originate from one sample, sequenced in a study of cytomegalovirus exposure and HLA in healthy donors. Assay: immunoSEQ multiplex PCR; the TCRdb copy retains only in-frame clones and omits some. The sample has 60,000 or so clones, just under 95% seen once. Sequences were obtained from PBMCs. These receptors all stem from a man between 18 and 35 years old in good health and CMV-seronegative.

This chain uses TRBV27 with TRBJ2-7, with D unresolved. Deletions cut 1 base from V and 0 bases from J, with 7 bases between. The CDR3 has 14 amino acids. CDR1 MNHEY and CDR2 SMNVEV come from the germline V gene (reference sequence). CDR3: CASSLLPGSYEQYF. CDR3 coding DNA: TGTGCCAGCAGTTTATTGCCGGGCTCCTACGAGCAGTACTTC.

J is TRBJ1-5 and V is TRBV6-1; D call uncertain. Looked up from germline, CDR1 is MNHNS and CDR2 is SASEGT. This CDR3 comprises 14 residues. Between the trimmed V and J ends, which lost 5 bases and 3 bases, there was a span of 11 bases. The CDR3 loop reads CASSPDSFNQPQHF. The CDR3 DNA reads TGTGCCAGCAGTCCGGACTCCTTCAATCAGCCCCAGCATTTT.

The J gene is TRBJ2-7, the V gene TRBV27, with 10 bases identical to TRBD1. Germline V CDR1 and CDR2: MNHEY, SMNVEV (reference sequence). Germline trimming cut 4 bases from V and 4 bases from J; bases unmatched to any gene: 4. The CDR3 consists of 14 residues. CDR3 DNA sequence: TGTGCCAGCAGTTCCCGGACAGGGGGGTACGAGCAGTACTTC. It codes for CASSSRTGGYEQYF.

This chain connects TRBV6-5 to TRBJ1-1; perhaps TRBD1 as D (6 bases). V lost 7 bases and J 2 bases, leaving 11 bases between the germline ends. In germline, CDR1 is MNHEY, CDR2 SVGAGI. The CDR3 has 13 amino acids. The CDR3 DNA reads TGTGCCAGCACTAAACAGGGTAACACTGAAGCTTTCTTT. This gives the protein CASTKQGNTEAFF.

The rearrangement uses TRBV29-1 and TRBJ1-4; TRBD1 matches 7 bases. Per the germline V gene, CDR1 is SQVTM and CDR2 is ANQGSEA. CDR3 length: 13 residues. Trimming took 5 bases from V and 2 from J; bases not matched to a gene: 2. CDR3 DNA: TGCAGCGTTACAGGGGACACTAATGAAAAACTGTTTTTT. This translates into CSVTGDTNEKLFF.